This entry lists 17 T cell receptor beta chains sequenced from one sample in a study of blood T cell repertoires in COVID-19 (dated by TCRdb to 2020 to 2022). The method was the immunoSEQ multiplex PCR assay. TCRdb took this table from immuneACCESS and kept in-frame rearrangements with V and J called. Such tables lack part of the clones; where checked against another copy, unresolved V genes explain under half of the gap, and the rest is unexplained. The sample records about 250,000 clones, 83% of which are singletons. The ten largest make up more than 5% of the sample. The sample was peripheral blood. All receptors derive from a human donor in a cohort sampled during active COVID-19.

The chain employs TRBV7-2 and TRBJ2-5; the match to TRBD2 covers 9 bases. The CDR3 runs to 15 residues. Germline V gene data show CDR1 as SGHTA and CDR2 as FQGNSA. J gave up 3 bases and V 8 bases, and 10 bases lay outside the gene matches. This chain's CDR3 is CASVRAGGVEETQYF. CDR3 in DNA: TGTGCCAGCGTCAGGGCGGGAGGGGTGGAAGAGACCCAGTACTTC.

The chain is built from TRBV28 and TRBJ2-4; TRBD2 matches 12 bases. Germline lookup yields CDR1 MDHEN and CDR2 SYDVKM. The CDR3 totals 16 residues. The ends lost 6 bases at V and 8 bases at J; junction bases unmatched: 11. CDR3 protein: CASSSPSGRALDIQYF. The DNA of the CDR3 is TGTGCCAGCAGCTCACCTAGCGGGAGGGCCTTGGACATTCAGTACTTC.

This chain connects TRBV7-2 to TRBJ2-3, with 13 bases lining up with TRBD2. J lost 8 bases, V lost 3 bases, and 5 bases had no gene match. The length of the CDR3 is 15 residues. Germline CDR1 is SGHTA and CDR2 is FQGNSA. The CDR3 DNA is TGTGCCAGCAGCTTTACTAGCGGGGGGGTGGGTACGCAGTATTTT. This gives the protein CASSFTSGGVGTQYF.

This clone has only a few counts. V is TRBV14 and J is TRBJ2-7; TRBD2 aligns across 9 bases. CDR1 and CDR2 from the germline V gene are SGHDN and FVKESK. With 0 bases clipped from V and 12 bases from J, the junction kept 12 bases outside the gene matches. This CDR3 is 15 amino acids long. Written as DNA, the CDR3 is TGTGCCAGCAGCCAAGATGGGCTAGCGGGGACGAGTTGGTACTTC. This gives the protein CASSQDGLAGTSWYF. The full variable domain, with the rest looked up from reference TRBV14 and TRBJ2-7, is EAGVTQFPSHSVIEKGQTVTLRCDPISGHDNLYWYRRVMGKEIKFLLHFVKESKQDESGMPNNRFLAERTGGTYSTLKVQPAELEDSGVYFCASSQDGLAGTSWYFGPGTRLTVT.

The table lists this clone with a count of one. The genes are TRBV6-5 and TRBJ1-6; a possible D gene is TRBD1 (5 bases). The ends were cut back, 5 bases at V and 8 bases at J, with 16 bases in the middle. Germline loops: CDR1 MNHEY, CDR2 SVGAGI. This CDR3 comprises 15 residues. The CDR3 bases are TGTGCCAGCAGTCCCCGTGCGGGGACGGATTCACCCCTCCACTTT. Amino acids: CASSPRAGTDSPLHF.

The chain joins TRBV5-8 to TRBJ1-2; D remains ambiguous. Germline V gene lookup returns CDR1 SGHTS and CDR2 YDEGEE. Trimming took off 4 bases at V and 2 bases at J, with 9 bases between the two ends. The CDR3 length is 13 residues. The CDR3 bases are TGTGCCAGCAGCCAAACAGCCAACTATGGCTACACCTTC. Its protein is CASSQTANYGYTF.

The chain uses TRBV24-1 and TRBJ2-1, with 8 bases that match TRBD2. Germline V gene data show CDR1 as KGHDR and CDR2 as SFDVKD. The CDR3 loop spans 14 amino acids. V shed 0 bases and J 9 bases; nucleotides not matched to a gene: 3. The CDR3 region has the DNA TGTGCCACCAGTGATTTGGGGACTAGAGGTGAGCAGTTCTTC. The encoded protein is CATSDLGTRGEQFF.

The chain employs TRBV5-1 and TRBJ1-1; 7 nucleotides align to TRBD1. The V gene end was trimmed by 4 bases and the J gene end by 6 bases; junction bases not matched to a gene: 6. Germline CDR1 and CDR2: SGHRS and YFSETQ. This CDR3 has 13 amino acids. Here the CDR3 reads CASSDFQGAEAFF. The CDR3 coding sequence is TGCGCCAGCAGCGATTTTCAGGGGGCTGAAGCTTTCTTT.

This clone was picked up one time. The chain uses TRBV5-4 and TRBJ1-2; TRBD1 might be the D (6 bases). The ends were cut back, 2 bases at V and 8 bases at J, with 19 bases in the middle. The germline CDR1 and CDR2 sequences are SGHNT and YYREEE (reference sequence). The CDR3 runs to 15 residues. This chain's CDR3 is CASSLPSVGGAGYTF. DNA of the CDR3: TGTGCCAGCAGCTTACCCTCGGTGGGGGGGGCCGGCTACACCTTC.

This clone was observed a single time. The same CDR3 also results from other DNA sequences found in this sample. The rearrangement links TRBV3-1 (or the pseudogene TRBV3-2) to TRBJ2-2; 7 positions agree with TRBD1. V lost 0 bases, J lost 0 bases, and 1 base stayed unmatched. The CDR3 has 16 residues. Looked up from germline, CDR1 is LGHDT and CDR2 is YNNKEL (reference sequence). CDR3 protein: CASSQETGANTGELFF. The CDR3 bases are TGTGCCAGCAGCCAAGAAACAGGGGCGAACACCGGGGAGCTGTTTTTT.

The V and J genes are TRBV18 and TRBJ2-7; possible D gene TRBD2, 5 bases. Trimming removed 5 bases from V and 5 bases from J, with 13 bases in between. The CDR3 has 13 amino acids. Germline V gene sequence: CDR1 KGHSH, CDR2 LQKENI. This CDR3 reads CASSGGLGDEQYF. The CDR3 nucleotides read TGTGCCAGCTCAGGAGGCCTCGGCGACGAGCAGTACTTC.

CDR3: CASSLERRDTDTQYF. The CDR3 DNA follows: TGCGCCAGCAGCTTGGAGCGCCGTGACACAGATACGCAGTATTTT. The rearrangement uses TRBV5-1 and TRBJ2-3; D is ambiguous. Per germline, CDR1 SGHRS and CDR2 YFSETQ. This CDR3 comprises 15 residues. V dropped 0 bases and J dropped 2 bases, with 10 bases sitting between them. Full variable domain (rest looked up from reference TRBV5-1 and TRBJ2-3): KAGVTQTPRYLIKTRGQQVTLSCSPISGHRSVSWYQQTPGQGLQFLFEYFSETQRNKGNFPGRFSGRQFSNSRSEMNVSTLELGDSALYLCASSLERRDTDTQYFGPGTRLTVL.

V usage is TRBV19 and J usage is TRBJ1-2; D remains unclear. Trimming pared 5 bases from V and 0 bases from J, leaving 7 bases between. Germline CDR1 is LNHDA and CDR2 is SQIVND (reference sequence). The CDR3 has 13 amino acids. Written as DNA, the CDR3 is TGTGCCAGTAGTCCCGGAGCTAACTATGGCTACACCTTC. It specifies CASSPGANYGYTF.

The chain joins TRBV7-3 to TRBJ2-1, with TRBD1 matching over 7 bases. J gave up 2 bases and V 6 bases, and 7 bases lay outside the gene matches. Germline assignment: CDR1 SGHTA and CDR2 FQGTGA. The CDR3 spans 15 residues. The CDR3 spells CASSQTGTAYNEQFF. The CDR3 DNA reads as TGTGCCAGCAGTCAAACCGGGACAGCCTACAATGAGCAGTTCTTC.

This clone showed up just once. For the CDR3, the DNA is TGTGCCAGCAGTGACAGACAGAGTTCCGAGCAGTACTTC. Protein sequence: CASSDRQSSEQYF. The rearrangement links TRBV6-1 to TRBJ2-7; a possible D gene is TRBD1 (5 bases). Germline CDR1 and CDR2: MNHNS and SASEGT. Trimming cost V 3 bases and J 6 bases, with 12 bases left between them. The CDR3 spans 13 residues.

The sample holds one count of this clone. V gene TRBV19 combines with J gene TRBJ2-1, with TRBD1 matching over 7 bases. Germline CDR1 is LNHDA and CDR2 is SQIVND (reference sequence). This CDR3 is 14 amino acids long. The junction had 7 bases not matched to a gene; V was cut back by 6 bases and J by 5 bases. The CDR3 here is CASRNRGNHNEQFF. The CDR3 DNA is TGTGCCAGTAGAAACAGGGGCAACCACAATGAGCAGTTCTTC.

This chain uses TRBV5-4 with TRBJ2-6, with no clear D. This CDR3 is 18 amino acids long. Trimming stripped 7 bases from V and 0 bases from J, with 20 bases between. The germline V gene has CDR1 SGHNT and CDR2 YYREEE (reference sequence). CDR3 sequence reads: CASASKSSQPSGANVLTF. The CDR3 DNA reads as TGTGCCAGCGCGTCTAAGTCGTCACAGCCCTCTGGGGCCAACGTCCTGACTTTC.